This TCR beta chain was sequenced in a study of identifying expanded T cells in peripheral blood. Whole-study results and caveats: Technical replicates showed 0.9 to 1.5 changed clones; roughly two weeks roughly 15; four weeks 19.

Here immunoSEQ multiplex PCR was the method, and the copy in TCRdb shows in-frame clones only, minus some. The sample holds more than 90,000 clones, around nine tenths seen once. In the case of this clone: Its antigen remains unidentified.

Material for sequencing was blood. The receptor's source is a person aged 18-69 years in good health.

CDR3 region: CASRAGGRTDTQYF. The CDR3, as DNA: TGTGCCAGTAGGGCGGGAGGACGCACAGATACGCAGTATTTT. This rearrangement joins TRBV19 to TRBJ2-3, with 8 bases lining up with TRBD2. Germline trimming cut 6 bases from V and 1 base from J; bases unmatched to any gene: 3. The CDR3 consists of 14 residues. Germline CDR1 reads LNHDA; CDR2 reads SQIVND (reference sequence).